What follows are 4 T cell receptor beta chains derived from one specimen sequenced in a study of blood T cells in healthy people across ages. Primed by a sample-barcoded 5' primer and a J-beta primer mix, a second PCR proceeded for roughly 7 to 11 cycles. TCRdb reanalysed the 5' RACE reads using MiXCR and keeps one entry per CDR3 protein. The sample lists about a million distinct CDR3 sequences; less than 45% were seen once. Material: blood. The receptor source for this set is a man aged 18 to 30 in good health.

CDR3 residues: CSVAWTDATNEKLFF. CDR3 nucleotide sequence: TGCAGCGTTGCGTGGACTGATGCAACTAATGAAAAACTGTTTTTT. The chain recombines TRBV29-1 with TRBJ1-4; D unclear. The germline V and J ends were trimmed by 4 bases and 0 bases, with 12 bases remaining between them. This CDR3 is 15 amino acids long. CDR1 and CDR2 (germline): SQVTM, ANQGSEA.

The J gene is TRBJ2-3, the V gene TRBV20-1; D unclear. CDR3 size: 12 residues. V lost 1 base, J lost 6 bases, and 8 bases lay in between. Germline lookup yields CDR1 DFQATT and CDR2 SNEGSKA (reference sequence). CDR3: CSARALADTQYF. The CDR3 nucleotides are TGCAGTGCTAGAGCCCTCGCGGATACGCAGTATTTT.

There are a few counts of this clonotype. The chain couples TRBV29-1 to TRBJ2-1; the D is unclear. V was pared by 4 bases and J by 6 bases, with 13 bases between. The CDR3 runs 13 residues. The germline CDR1 and CDR2 sequences are SQVTM and ANQGSEA. CDR3 coding DNA: TGCAGCGTTGTAGGCGTCCGAGTCAATGAGCAGTTCTTC. This codes for CSVVGVRVNEQFF.

This rearrangement joins TRBV24-1 to TRBJ2-1; possible D gene TRBD1, 5 bases. Gene TRBJ2-7 matches the end of the DNA better, so the J call may be wrong. Germline-derived CDR1 and CDR2 are KGHDR and SFDVKD. The CDR3 spans 16 residues. CDR3 DNA sequence: TGTGCCACCATGGGGTTTGGGGCGAGCTCCTACAATGAGCAGTACTTC. As protein: CATMGFGASSYNEQYF.